Sequencing of this T cell receptor beta chain was carried out in a study of vaccination and CD4 T cells after COVID-19. Study-level background: Subjects got two shots of BNT162b2 or mRNA-1273 vaccine. The authors exposed cells to overlapping spike peptides derived from SARS-CoV-2, HCoV-NL63, HCoV-OC43 and HCoV-229E.

In germline, CDR1 is SGHVS, CDR2 FNYEAQ. The CDR3 runs to 16 residues. V dropped 2 bases and J dropped 3 bases, with 11 bases sitting between them. This clonotype was detected only a few times. Antigen unknown. Treatment described: roughly ten-day PBMC culture with coronavirus spike peptide pools or control peptides (ViraFEST assay). The Oncomine TCR Beta short-read assay was applied to DNA of cultured CD4+ T cells. From the PCR reads, TCRdb called clonotypes with MiXCR, one entry per CDR3 protein. The sample yields about 4,100 distinct CDR3 sequences, 20% seen once. The TCR sequence derives from a human donor who had recovered from COVID-19. The V call is TRBV7-6, the J call TRBJ1-6; D call uncertain. The sequencing sample was made of CD4+ T cells from blood, cultured in vitro. CDR3 region: CASSLSGPIYNSPLHF. CDR3 nucleotide sequence: TGTGCCAGCAGCTTATCCGGACCTATCTATAATTCACCCCTCCACTTT.